The sequence of this TCR beta chain was determined in a study of OX40 agonist ivuxolimab in advanced cancers. Study-level findings and limits: Circulating CD4+ and CD8+ T cells showed clonal expansion by week 6 at 0.1 to 3.0 mg/kg.

Details on this clone: Its specificity is not known.

Germline V gives CDR1 MGHRA, CDR2 YSYEKL. The CDR3 is 11 amino acids. The V and J ends lost 4 bases and 13 bases respectively, with 11 bases between them. Profiling relied on immunoSEQ multiplex PCR, and the TCRdb table lists in-frame clones only, not all of them. Of about 67,000 clones in the sample, over 80% were seen once. This receptor was taken from an adult with an advanced solid tumor such as melanoma, head and neck, liver or kidney cancer. The chain combines TRBV4-1 with TRBJ2-1; a weak D match, TRBD1 (7 bases). The sequencing used CD4+ or CD8+ T cells sorted from blood, collected in a trial of the OX40 agonist ivuxolimab. The CDR3 loop reads CASSRRDSQFF. DNA for the CDR3: TGCGCCAGCAGCCGGAGGGACAGCCAGTTCTTC.